This TCR beta chain was retrieved from a study of blood T cell repertoires in COVID-19. For the study at large: Samples came from the United States, Italy and Spain, spanning acute and convalescent COVID-19.

Between the trimmed V and J ends, which lost 4 bases and 8 bases, there was a span of 8 bases. The CDR3 consists of 11 residues. In germline, CDR1 is MDHEN, CDR2 SYDVKM. Source study methods: Nucleated cell number was recorded as an estimate derived from reference gene primer amplification. Profiled with immunoSEQ multiplex PCR; TCRdb holds only in-frame clones, not every one. V and J calls and clone size are copied from that table; D and trimming were computed from the DNA. Seen here are over 50,000 clones, roughly 80% observed once, and the top ten hold more than 15%. Seattle patient enrollment occurred during active infection, with longitudinal follow-up thereafter. This clone was detected only a few times.

The receptor was isolated from a man between 60 and 75 years old with COVID-19, enrolled during active disease. This rearrangement joins TRBV28 to TRBJ1-2; D uncertain. Specimen: peripheral blood. The CDR3 spells CASSSRSGYTF. The CDR3 region has the DNA TGTGCCAGCAGTTCTCGAAGCGGCTACACCTTC.